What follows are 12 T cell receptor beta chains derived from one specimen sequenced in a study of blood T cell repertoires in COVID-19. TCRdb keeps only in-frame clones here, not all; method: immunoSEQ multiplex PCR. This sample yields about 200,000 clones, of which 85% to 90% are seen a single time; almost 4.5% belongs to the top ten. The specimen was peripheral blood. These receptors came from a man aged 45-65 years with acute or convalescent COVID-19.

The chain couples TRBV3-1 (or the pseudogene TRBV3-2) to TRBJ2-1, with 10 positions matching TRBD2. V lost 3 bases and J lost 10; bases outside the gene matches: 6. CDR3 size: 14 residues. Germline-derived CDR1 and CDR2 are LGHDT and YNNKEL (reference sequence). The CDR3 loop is CASSQSGGGEEQFF. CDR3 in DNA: TGTGCCAGCAGCCAGAGCGGGGGGGGAGAAGAGCAGTTCTTC.

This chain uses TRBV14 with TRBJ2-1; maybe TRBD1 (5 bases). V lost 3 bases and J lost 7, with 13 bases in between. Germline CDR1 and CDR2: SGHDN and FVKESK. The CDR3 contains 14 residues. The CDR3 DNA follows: TGTGCCAGCAGCCACCCCGACAGAAGGAATGAGCAGTTCTTC. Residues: CASSHPDRRNEQFF.

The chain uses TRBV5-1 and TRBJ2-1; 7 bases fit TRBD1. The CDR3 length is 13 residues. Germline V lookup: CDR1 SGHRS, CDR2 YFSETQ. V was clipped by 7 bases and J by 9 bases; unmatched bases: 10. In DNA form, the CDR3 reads TGCGCCAGCGGTTTACTACAGGGGAGTGAGCAGTTCTTC. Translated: CASGLLQGSEQFF.

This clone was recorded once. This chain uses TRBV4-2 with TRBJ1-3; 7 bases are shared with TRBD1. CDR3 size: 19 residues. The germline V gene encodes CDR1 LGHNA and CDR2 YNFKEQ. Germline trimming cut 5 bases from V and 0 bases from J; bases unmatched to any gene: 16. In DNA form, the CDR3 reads TGTGCCAGCAGCTCACCCACCTCGGGACAGACACTCTCTGGAAACACCATATATTTT. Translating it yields CASSSPTSGQTLSGNTIYF.

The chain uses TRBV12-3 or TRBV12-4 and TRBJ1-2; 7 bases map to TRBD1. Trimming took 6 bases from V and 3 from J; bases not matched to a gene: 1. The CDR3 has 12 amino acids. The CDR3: CASRGQHYGYTF. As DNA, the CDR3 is TGTGCCAGCAGGGGACAGCACTATGGCTACACCTTC.

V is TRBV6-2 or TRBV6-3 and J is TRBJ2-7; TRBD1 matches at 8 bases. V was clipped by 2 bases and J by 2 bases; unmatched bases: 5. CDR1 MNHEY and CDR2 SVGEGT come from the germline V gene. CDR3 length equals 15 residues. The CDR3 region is CASSYGQGATYEQYF. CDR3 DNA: TGTGCCAGCAGTTACGGCCAGGGGGCAACCTACGAGCAGTACTTC.

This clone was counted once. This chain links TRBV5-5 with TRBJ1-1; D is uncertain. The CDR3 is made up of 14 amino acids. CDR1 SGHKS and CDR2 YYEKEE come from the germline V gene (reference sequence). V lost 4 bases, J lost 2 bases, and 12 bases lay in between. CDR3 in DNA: TGTGCCAGCAGCGTTCAGACTGAAAACACTGAAGCTTTCTTT. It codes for CASSVQTENTEAFF.

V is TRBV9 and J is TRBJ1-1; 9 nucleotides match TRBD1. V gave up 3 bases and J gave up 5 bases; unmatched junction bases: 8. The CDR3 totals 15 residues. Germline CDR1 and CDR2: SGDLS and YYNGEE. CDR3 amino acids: CASSAVSGTGTEAFF. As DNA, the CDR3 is TGTGCCAGCAGCGCCGTCTCCGGGACAGGGACTGAAGCTTTCTTT.

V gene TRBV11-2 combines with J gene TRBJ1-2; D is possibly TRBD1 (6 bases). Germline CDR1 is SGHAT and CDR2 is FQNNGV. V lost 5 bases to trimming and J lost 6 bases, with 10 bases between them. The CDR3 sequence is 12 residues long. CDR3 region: CASSRGQHGYTF. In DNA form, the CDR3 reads TGTGCCAGCAGCCGAGGACAGCATGGCTACACCTTC.

CDR3 sequence: CASSLGTGQGGSGANVLTF. The CDR3 DNA is TGTGCCAGCAGCTTAGGCACAGGACAGGGAGGATCTGGGGCCAACGTCCTGACTTTC. J is TRBJ2-6 and V is TRBV13, with TRBD1 identical over 8 bases. V dropped 0 bases and J dropped 1; count of bases not matched to a gene: 8. Germline lookup yields CDR1 PRHDT and CDR2 FYEKMQ (reference sequence). The CDR3 runs to 19 residues.

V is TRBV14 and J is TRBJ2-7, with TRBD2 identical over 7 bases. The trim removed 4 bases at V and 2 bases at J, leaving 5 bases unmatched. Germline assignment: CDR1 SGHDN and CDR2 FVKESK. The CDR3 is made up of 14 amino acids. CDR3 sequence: CASSRRGDTYEQYF. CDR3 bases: TGTGCCAGCAGCCGACGGGGGGATACCTACGAGCAGTACTTC.

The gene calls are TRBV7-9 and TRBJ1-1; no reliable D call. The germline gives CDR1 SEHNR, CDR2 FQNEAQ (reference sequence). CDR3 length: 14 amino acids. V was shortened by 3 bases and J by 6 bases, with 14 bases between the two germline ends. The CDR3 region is CASSFYPKEAEAFF. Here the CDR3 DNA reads TGTGCCAGCAGCTTTTACCCCAAGGAGGCTGAAGCTTTCTTT.